This TCR beta chain was sequenced in a study of cytomegalovirus exposure and HLA in healthy donors. Whole-study findings and limits: The study assumed roughly uniform donor sequencing depth for presence/absence analyses.

The primer mix had 60 Vbeta and 13 Jbeta primers. Measured with immunoSEQ multiplex PCR; TCRdb has only the in-frame clones, and not every one. This repertoire comprises tens of thousands of clones; its ten largest clones make up about 0.5%. Remarks on this clone: Its antigen is undetermined.

Germline-derived CDR1 and CDR2 are SGHRS and YFSETQ. The CDR3 loop spans 16 amino acids. Deletions cut 0 bases from V and 7 bases from J, with 14 bases between. The source material was PBMCs. The V call is TRBV5-1, the J call TRBJ1-6, with a possible D match to TRBD1 (6 bases). This TCR was sampled from a man between 50 and 59 years old in good health and CMV-seronegative. The CDR3, as DNA: TGCGCCAGCAGCTTGGCCGGTTGGGGGCAGAATTCACCCCTCCACTTT. Amino acid sequence: CASSLAGWGQNSPLHF.